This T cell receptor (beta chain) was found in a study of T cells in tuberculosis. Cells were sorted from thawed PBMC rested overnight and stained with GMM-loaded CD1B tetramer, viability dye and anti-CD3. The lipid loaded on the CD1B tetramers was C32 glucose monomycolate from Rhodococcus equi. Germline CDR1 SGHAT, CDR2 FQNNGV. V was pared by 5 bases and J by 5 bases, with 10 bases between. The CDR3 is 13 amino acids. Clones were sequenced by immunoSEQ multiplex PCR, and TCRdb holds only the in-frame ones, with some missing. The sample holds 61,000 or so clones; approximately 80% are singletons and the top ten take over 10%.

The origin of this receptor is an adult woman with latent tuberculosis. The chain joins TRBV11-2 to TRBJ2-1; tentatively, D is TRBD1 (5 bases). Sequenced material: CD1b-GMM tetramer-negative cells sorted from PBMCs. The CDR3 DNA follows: TGTGCCAGCAGCCCGGACATACACAATGAGCAGTTCTTC. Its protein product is CASSPDIHNEQFF. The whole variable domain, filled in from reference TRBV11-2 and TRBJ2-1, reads EAGVAQSPRYKIIEKRQSVAFWCNPISGHATLYWYQQILGQGPKLLIQFQNNGVVDDSQLPKDRFSAERLKGVDSTLKIQPAKLEDSAVYLCASSPDIHNEQFFGPGTRLTVL.